This T cell receptor beta chain was recovered during a study of T-cell reconstitution after alpha-beta-depleted transplantation in children. The CDR3 spans 14 residues. Trimming took 2 bases from V and 2 from J, leaving 9 bases between them. Germline CDR1 ENHRY, CDR2 SYGVKD. This clonotype was seen a few times. Unique molecular identifiers featured in how the TCRbeta library was prepared. MiXCR, run by TCRdb on the PCR reads, gives a single entry per CDR3 protein. The sample carries 600,000 to 700,000 distinct CDR3 sequences, 16% recorded once. The receptor's source is a human donor who donated a stem cell graft to a child with acute myeloid leukemia. This specimen was PBMCs from the stem cell graft donor, taken from the stem cell graft. The chain couples TRBV10-3 to TRBJ1-1; D may be TRBD1 (5 bases). The CDR3 DNA is TGTGCCATCAGTGAGGGACAAATTAACACTGAAGCTTTCTTT. This translates into CAISEGQINTEAFF.